One and the same sample provided the 14 T cell receptor beta chains below, sequenced in a study of T cell responses to AZD1222 COVID-19 vaccine. Assay: immunoSEQ multiplex PCR; the TCRdb copy retains only in-frame clones and omits some. The data contain around 84,000 clones, 88% of them seen just once; the ten biggest clones take up under 13%. The sample here was peripheral blood, taken on day 0 of MenACWY control vaccination. The receptors stem from an adult in good health.

The J gene is TRBJ1-2, the V gene TRBV12-5; TRBD1 matches at 10 bases. Germline values: CDR1 LGHNT, CDR2 FRNRAP. CDR3 length: 15 amino acids. Trimming cost V 6 bases and J 8 bases; bases outside gene matches: 12. CDR3 sequence: CASGAAGTGEGGYTF. The CDR3 nucleotides read TGTGCTAGTGGGGCCGCCGGGACAGGGGAGGGGGGCTACACCTTC.

The chain carries TRBV4-1 and TRBJ1-1, with D possibly matching TRBD1 (6 bases). V was cut by 2 bases and J by 3 bases, with 13 bases left in between. CDR3 length: 15 amino acids. Per germline, CDR1 MGHRA and CDR2 YSYEKL. CDR3 in DNA: TGCGCCAGCAGCCAACGCTACAGGGAGGACACTGAAGCTTTCTTT. Translated: CASSQRYREDTEAFF.

This clone was counted a single time. V gene TRBV19 combines with J gene TRBJ1-1; 7 bases match TRBD1. Per germline, CDR1 LNHDA and CDR2 SQIVND (reference sequence). The CDR3 totals 18 residues. With V trimmed by 5 bases and J by 4 bases, 19 bases remained unmatched. DNA of the CDR3: TGTGCCAGTAGTCCCCGGGGAGGGGGCTATTACCCCGCCACTGAAGCTTTCTTT. The encoded protein is CASSPRGGGYYPATEAFF.

The chain employs TRBV6-4 and TRBJ1-3, with 7 nucleotides matching TRBD1. This CDR3 comprises 15 residues. Germline V gene lookup returns CDR1 MRHNA and CDR2 SNTAGT. The junction had 2 bases not matched to a gene; V was cut back by 2 bases and J by 1 base. In DNA form, the CDR3 reads TGTGCCAGCAGTGACCCGACAGGGTCTGGAAACACCATATATTTT. This sequence encodes CASSDPTGSGNTIYF.

The chain combines TRBV6-5 with TRBJ1-5; D not certain. CDR1 and CDR2 (germline): MNHEY, SVGAGI. The V and J ends lost 7 bases and 0 bases respectively, with 7 bases between them. This CDR3 has 13 amino acids. In DNA, the CDR3 is TGTGCCAGCAAAGGTTCTAGCAATCAGCCCCAGCATTTT. It yields the protein CASKGSSNQPQHF.

The chain carries TRBV5-8 and TRBJ2-1; 8 bases fit TRBD1. The CDR3 is made up of 15 amino acids. Germline loops: CDR1 SGHTS, CDR2 YDEGEE. V lost 5 bases to trimming and J lost 4 bases; unmatched junction nucleotides: 8. The DNA for the CDR3 is TGTGCCAGCAGTCTGACAGGGGCGGGATACAATGAGCAGTTCTTC. Its protein is CASSLTGAGYNEQFF.

This clone was counted a few times. This chain uses TRBV30 with TRBJ2-2; D may match TRBD1 or TRBD2 (5 bases each). The CDR3 is made up of 15 amino acids. Germline-derived CDR1 and CDR2 are GTSNPN and SVGIG (reference sequence). The CDR3 here is CAGHGAIHSTGELFF. CDR3 nucleotides: TGTGCTGGCCACGGGGCAATCCACTCCACCGGGGAGCTGTTTTTT.

CDR3 protein: CATRGAGNQPQHF. The CDR3 bases are TGTGCCACCAGAGGAGCAGGCAATCAGCCCCAGCATTTT. V gene TRBV24-1 combines with J gene TRBJ1-5, with D unresolved. Looked up from germline, CDR1 is KGHDR and CDR2 is SFDVKD. The CDR3 is made up of 13 amino acids. V lost 7 bases to trimming and J lost 2 bases, with 8 bases between them.

This clone came up once. V gene TRBV2 combines with J gene TRBJ1-1, with D unresolved. Between the trimmed V and J ends, which lost 2 bases and 7 bases, there was a span of 8 bases. This CDR3 has 12 residues. CDR1 and CDR2 from the germline V gene are SNHLY and FYNNEI. The CDR3, as DNA: TGTGCCAGCAGTGAAACGGCCGATGAAGCTTTCTTT. This sequence encodes CASSETADEAFF. Supplemented by reference TRBV2 and TRBJ1-1, the full variable domain reads EPEVTQTPSHQVTQMGQEVILRCVPISNHLYFYWYRQILGQKVEFLVSFYNNEISEKSEIFDDQFSVERPDGSNFTLKIRSTKLEDSAMYFCASSETADEAFFGQGTRLTVV.

The J gene is TRBJ1-4, the V gene TRBV5-1; 7 bases map to TRBD1. CDR1 is SGHRS and CDR2 is YFSETQ in the germline V gene. V shed 0 bases, J shed 8 bases, and the junction held 7 bases outside the gene matches. The CDR3 is 15 amino acids. Written as DNA, the CDR3 is TGCGCCAGCAGCTTGGCGGCAGGGGGGAAGGAAAAACTGTTTTTT. It encodes CASSLAAGGKEKLFF.

The V call is TRBV15, the J call TRBJ1-3; 7 positions agree with TRBD1. Germline CDR1 is LNHNV and CDR2 is YYDKDF (reference sequence). The ends lost 3 bases at V and 8 bases at J; junction bases unmatched: 7. The CDR3 has 14 residues. CDR3 in DNA: TGTGCCACCAGCAGGTCGACAGGGAGGGACACCATATATTTT. Amino acid sequence: CATSRSTGRDTIYF. Full variable domain (missing parts from reference TRBV15 and TRBJ1-3): DAMVIQNPRYQVTQFGKPVTLSCSQTLNHNVMYWYQQKSSQAPKLLFHYYDKDFNNEADTPDNFQSRRPNTSFCFLDIRSPGLGDTAMYLCATSRSTGRDTIYFGEGSWLTVV.

V and J are TRBV5-1 and TRBJ2-3; 10 nucleotides line up with TRBD2. In germline, CDR1 is SGHRS, CDR2 YFSETQ. This CDR3 is 16 amino acids long. Germline trimming cut 3 bases from V and 10 bases from J; bases unmatched to any gene: 14. The CDR3 sequence: CASSSRTSGPSGAQYF. Written as DNA, the CDR3 is TGCGCCAGCAGCTCCCGGACTAGCGGACCTTCGGGGGCGCAGTATTTT.

This sequence joins TRBV19 and TRBJ1-6; tentative D call: TRBD1 (5 bases). The CDR3 is 15 residues long. The germline V and J ends were trimmed by 10 bases and 8 bases, with 21 bases remaining between them. Germline V CDR1 and CDR2: LNHDA, SQIVND (reference sequence). The CDR3 loop reads CATHGRGAVDSPLHF. The CDR3 region has the DNA TGTGCCACCCATGGAAGGGGCGCAGTCGATTCACCCCTCCACTTT.

J is TRBJ1-1 and V is TRBV28, with D unclear. The germline gives CDR1 MDHEN, CDR2 SYDVKM. The CDR3 is 11 residues long. V lost 6 bases and J 4 bases, leaving 6 bases between the germline ends. CDR3 residues: CASRRSTEAFF. The CDR3 DNA reads as TGTGCCAGCAGGCGGAGCACTGAAGCTTTCTTT.